This note documents a single TCR beta chain sequence. Its specificity is not known. Germline CDR1 SGHNT, CDR2 YYREEE (reference sequence). This CDR3 comprises 15 residues. Trimming took 4 bases from V and 2 from J; bases not matched to a gene: 5. This entry belongs to a study of shared clonotypes between healthy human individuals. Study-wide context: CD4 naive cells filled three plates per donor, CD4 memory three, CD8 naive two and CD8 memory one.

Study results and limitations: A generally larger estimated richness was seen in naive subsets than in memory subsets.

Clones were sequenced by immunoSEQ multiplex PCR, and TCRdb holds only the in-frame ones, with some missing. The sample contains about 580,000 clones, roughly 98% of which appear only once. Naive CD8 isolation took CD45RO-negative cells positively selected for CCR7 and excluded terminally differentiated effector memory CD45RA+ cells. The receptor comes from a man under 40 in good health. The chain has TRBV5-4 and TRBJ2-7, with TRBD2 matching over 11 bases. Sequencing was done on a sample of naive CD8+ T cells sorted from blood. The CDR3 coding sequence is TGTGCCAGCAGCACAAGACTAGCGGGACCCTACGAGCAGTACTTC. The encoded protein is CASSTRLAGPYEQYF.